The 22 T cell receptor beta chains below were found in one sample sequenced in a study of human T cells and chemical hapten exposure. Whole blood that had not been fractionated was the source of extracted total RNA. TCRdb used MiXCR to reprocess the 5' RACE reads, holding one entry per CDR3 protein. The data hold over 95,000 distinct CDR3 sequences, with around a fifth observed a single time. Source of these receptors: a human donor in good health.

The rearrangement joins TRBV20-1 to TRBJ1-4; possible D gene TRBD1, 5 bases. Germline V gives CDR1 DFQATT, CDR2 SNEGSKA (reference sequence). The CDR3 consists of 15 residues. V lost 3 bases and J lost 3, with 14 bases in between. This chain's CDR3 is CSASKGNRANEKLFF. The CDR3 nucleotides read TGCAGTGCTAGTAAGGGGAATAGGGCTAATGAAAAACTGTTTTTT.

A few counts support this clonotype. V gene TRBV18 combines with J gene TRBJ2-6; D uncertain. The CDR3 length is 14 residues. Germline V gives CDR1 KGHSH, CDR2 LQKENI. The germline V and J ends were trimmed by 3 bases and 2 bases, with 5 bases remaining between them. As DNA, the CDR3 is TGTGCCAGCTCACCTATCCCTGGGGCCAACGTCCTGACTTTC. This gives the protein CASSPIPGANVLTF.

This clonotype was found a few times. The chain employs TRBV2 and TRBJ2-3; 8 nucleotides agree with TRBD1. Germline V lookup: CDR1 SNHLY, CDR2 FYNNEI. The CDR3 consists of 13 residues. V shed 6 bases, J shed 3 bases, and the junction held 2 bases outside the gene matches. Written as DNA, the CDR3 is TGTGCCAGCAGGGACAGGGAAACAGATACGCAGTATTTT. This sequence encodes CASRDRETDTQYF.

At least ten counts were recorded for this clonotype. The chain is built from TRBV20-1 and TRBJ1-1; D possibly corresponds to TRBD1 (6 bases). The length of the CDR3 is 16 residues. Germline V gene lookup returns CDR1 DFQATT and CDR2 SNEGSKA (reference sequence). The V and J ends lost 2 bases and 1 base respectively, with 17 bases between them. This CDR3 reads CSARRSEQGTNTEAFF. In DNA form, the CDR3 reads TGCAGTGCTAGACGGTCAGAACAGGGCACGAACACTGAAGCTTTCTTT.

The V gene is TRBV7-9, the J gene TRBJ2-7; possible D gene TRBD1, 6 bases. Germline V gene lookup returns CDR1 SEHNR and CDR2 FQNEAQ (reference sequence). The CDR3 has 11 amino acids. V was pared by 10 bases and J by 5 bases, with 12 bases between. The CDR3 DNA reads as TGTGCCACCGTTACAGGGAACGAGCAGTACTTC. Amino acid sequence: CATVTGNEQYF.

With regard to this clonotype: Germline is not matched at one junction end, which may reflect a read error. J is TRBJ2-7 and V is TRBV18; D is undetermined. The germline gives CDR1 KGHSH, CDR2 LQKENI. The length of the CDR3 is 13 residues. CDR3 sequence (DNA): TGTGCCAGCTCAACCACCTCCAGGCAGGTATGGAACTTC. The encoded protein is CASSTTSRQVWNF.

The chain uses TRBV28 and TRBJ2-7, with 7 bases aligning to TRBD2. The CDR3 totals 15 residues. The V gene's germline CDR1 is MDHEN and CDR2 SYDVKM. V dropped 2 bases and J dropped 2; count of bases not matched to a gene: 6. The CDR3 reads CASSLGREDPYEQYF. The CDR3, as DNA: TGTGCCAGCAGTTTAGGGAGGGAAGACCCCTACGAGCAGTACTTC. The full variable domain, in which reference TRBV28 and TRBJ2-7 provide the parts outside the CDR3, is DVKVTQSSRYLVKRTGEKVFLECVQDMDHENMFWYRQDPGLGLRLIYFSYDVKMKEKGDIPEGYSVSREKKERFSLILESASTNQTSMYLCASSLGREDPYEQYFGPGTRLTVT.

This clonotype was seen more than once but under ten times. The genes are TRBV6-1 and TRBJ1-1, with no clear D. V was shortened by 6 bases and J by 0 bases, with 11 bases between the two germline ends. The CDR3 length is 14 residues. Germline loops: CDR1 MNHNS, CDR2 SASEGT. For the CDR3, the DNA is TGTGCCAGCAGGCAACAACTCATGAACACTGAAGCTTTCTTT. Protein: CASRQQLMNTEAFF.

J is TRBJ1-3 and V is TRBV27, with D unresolved. Germline V gene data show CDR1 as MNHEY and CDR2 as SMNVEV (reference sequence). The V end lost 5 bases, the J end lost 3 bases, and 8 bases lay between the germline ends. The CDR3 is 13 residues long. The CDR3 DNA reads TGTGCCAGCAGTACAATCCGTGGAAACACCATATATTTT. Translating it yields CASSTIRGNTIYF.

This clonotype appeared a few times. The rearrangement joins TRBV6-5 to TRBJ2-6, with 7 bases fitting TRBD1. In germline, CDR1 is MNHEY, CDR2 SVGAGI. V trimming: 3 bases; J trimming: 0 bases; junction bases outside the gene matches: 11. This CDR3 spans 19 amino acids. DNA for the CDR3: TGTGCCAGCAGTTATACCAGGGGGACAGTTAACTCTGGGGCCAACGTCCTGACTTTC. Translated, it gives CASSYTRGTVNSGANVLTF.

The V gene is TRBV12-3 or TRBV12-4, the J gene TRBJ2-5, with D tentatively TRBD1 or TRBD2 (5 bases each). Between the trimmed V and J ends, which lost 5 bases and 1 base, there was a span of 11 bases. This CDR3 is built from 14 residues. CDR3 coding DNA: TGTGCCAGCAGTCGGGGACCGACCCAAGAGACCCAGTACTTC. Its protein is CASSRGPTQETQYF.

This clonotype appeared a few times. V is TRBV7-2 and J is TRBJ2-1; 13 nucleotides line up with TRBD2. The V segment lost 5 bases and the J segment 15 bases; nucleotides outside the gene matches: 13. CDR3 length: 15 amino acids. The germline CDR1 and CDR2 sequences are SGHTA and FQGNSA. CDR3 coding DNA: TGTGCCAGCAGCCTGGGACTAGCGGGACGACTTCGTGCGTTCTTC. Translating it yields CASSLGLAGRLRAFF.

The gene calls are TRBV12-3 or TRBV12-4 and TRBJ2-2, with D tentatively TRBD1 (6 bases). V lost 5 bases, J lost 7 bases, and 8 bases lay in between. CDR3 length: 12 residues. As DNA, the CDR3 is TGTGCCAGCAGTCAGGGGTTCGGGGAGCTGTTTTTT. This encodes CASSQGFGELFF.

In this sample, this clonotype turned up many times. This chain joins TRBV12-3 or TRBV12-4 and TRBJ1-5, with D maybe TRBD1 (6 bases). The CDR3 spans 13 residues. Trimming stripped 6 bases from V and 4 bases from J, with 10 bases between. DNA of the CDR3: TGTGCCAGCAGCCTGCAGGGGAATCAGCCCCAGCATTTT. Translated: CASSLQGNQPQHF.

The chain uses TRBV27 and TRBJ2-1; tentatively, D is TRBD1 (6 bases). In germline, CDR1 is MNHEY, CDR2 SMNVEV (reference sequence). V was shortened by 2 bases and J by 6 bases, with 8 bases between the two germline ends. This CDR3 is built from 13 residues. The CDR3: CASSLQGFNEQFF. For the CDR3, the DNA is TGTGCCAGCAGTTTACAGGGGTTCAATGAGCAGTTCTTC.

A few counts support this clonotype. The chain couples TRBV5-4 to TRBJ1-6; D gene ambiguous. V was clipped by 0 bases and J by 7 bases, with 8 bases between them. Germline loops: CDR1 SGHNT, CDR2 YYREEE (reference sequence). There are 14 residues in the CDR3. The CDR3 nucleotides read TGTGCCAGCAGCTTGGCCCGGCTCAATTCACCCCTCCACTTT. This translates into CASSLARLNSPLHF.

This clonotype turned up a few times. The genes are TRBV12-3 or TRBV12-4 and TRBJ2-7; 11 positions agree with TRBD2. Trimming took 5 bases from V and 2 from J; bases not matched to a gene: 2. The CDR3 contains 14 residues. The CDR3 loop reads CASSQTSGTYEQYF. The DNA for the CDR3 is TGTGCCAGCAGTCAGACTAGCGGGACCTACGAGCAGTACTTC.

This clonotype was observed a few times. The chain employs TRBV7-8 and TRBJ2-3; possible D gene TRBD1, 7 bases. This CDR3 contains 16 residues. Between the trimmed V and J ends, which lost 3 bases and 3 bases, there was a span of 16 bases. CDR1 and CDR2 (germline): SGHVS, FQNEAQ. The CDR3, as DNA: TGTGCCAGCAGCTTGGAGGGGGCTGGGAGAACAGATACGCAGTATTTT. Amino acid sequence: CASSLEGAGRTDTQYF.

For the CDR3, the DNA is TGCGCCAGCAGCTTGGACAGCTCGAACACTGAAGCTTTCTTT. Protein product: CASSLDSSNTEAFF. The chain recombines TRBV5-1 with TRBJ1-1, with D unresolved. This CDR3 spans 14 amino acids. The V end was cut by 0 bases, the J end by 1 base, with 7 bases between. Germline V gene lookup returns CDR1 SGHRS and CDR2 YFSETQ.

The CDR3 DNA follows: TGTGCCAGCAGGGAACCACGGACAACTGGAAACACCATATATTTT. Protein product: CASREPRTTGNTIYF. J is TRBJ1-3 and V is TRBV6-1, with D perhaps matching TRBD1 (5 bases). V was shortened by 6 bases and J by 2 bases, with 14 bases between the two germline ends. The CDR3 spans 15 residues. Germline values: CDR1 MNHNS, CDR2 SASEGT.

The V and J genes are TRBV7-2 and TRBJ2-7, with TRBD2 identical over 8 bases. The CDR3 totals 15 residues. The germline CDR1 and CDR2 sequences are SGHTA and FQGNSA. J was trimmed by 1 base and V by 5 bases; bases with no gene match: 7. DNA of the CDR3: TGTGCCAGCAGCCTACTAGCGGACAATTCCTACGAGCAGTACTTC. It specifies CASSLLADNSYEQYF.

This clonotype was detected only a few times. This sequence joins TRBV11-2 and TRBJ2-1; 9 positions agree with TRBD1. V lost 2 bases to trimming and J lost 8 bases; unmatched junction nucleotides: 7. The CDR3 runs 15 residues. Germline CDR1 SGHAT, CDR2 FQNNGV. The CDR3: CASSLIQGALDEQFF. The CDR3 DNA reads TGTGCCAGCAGCTTAATACAGGGGGCCTTGGATGAGCAGTTCTTC.